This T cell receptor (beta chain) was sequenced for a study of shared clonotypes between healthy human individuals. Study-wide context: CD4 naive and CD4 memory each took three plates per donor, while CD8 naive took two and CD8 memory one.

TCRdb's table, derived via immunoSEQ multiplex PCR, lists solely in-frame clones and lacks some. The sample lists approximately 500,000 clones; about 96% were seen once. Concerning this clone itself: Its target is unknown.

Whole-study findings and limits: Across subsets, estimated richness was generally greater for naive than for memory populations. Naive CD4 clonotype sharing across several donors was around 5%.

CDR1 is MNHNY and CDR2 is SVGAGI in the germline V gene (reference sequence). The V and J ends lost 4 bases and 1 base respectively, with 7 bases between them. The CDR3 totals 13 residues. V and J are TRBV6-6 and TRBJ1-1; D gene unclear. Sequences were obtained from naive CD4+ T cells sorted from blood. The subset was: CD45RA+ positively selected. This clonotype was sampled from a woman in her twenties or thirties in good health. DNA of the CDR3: TGTGCCAGCAGTTTACTCAGGAACACTGAAGCTTTCTTT. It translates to CASSLLRNTEAFF.